The 7 T cell receptor beta chains in this list originate from one sample, sequenced in a study of control samples from healthy donors and cancer patients (TCRdb year 2020). The method behind the library was the immunoSEQ multiplex PCR assay. TCRdb's version of the immuneACCESS table is confined to in-frame rearrangements and falls short of the full clone set. An unresolved V gene accounts for under half of the shortfall where checked; the remainder is of unknown origin. The table for this sample lists 45,000 to 70,000 clones; 91% of them were counted only once. The biggest ten clones account for roughly 0.9% of the sample. Input material: PBMCs. The origin of the receptors is a man under 40 with colorectal cancer.

V usage is TRBV7-9 and J usage is TRBJ2-3; possible D gene TRBD2, 6 bases. This CDR3 comprises 13 residues. With 5 bases removed from V and 0 bases from J, the gap between germline ends came to 6 bases. Germline V gives CDR1 SEHNR, CDR2 FQNEAQ (reference sequence). For the CDR3, the DNA is TGTGCCAGCAGCGGGACTAGCACAGATACGCAGTATTTT. It encodes CASSGTSTDTQYF. Full variable domain (outside the CDR3, taken from reference TRBV7-9 and TRBJ2-3): DTGVSQNPRHKITKRGQNVTFRCDPISEHNRLYWYRQTLGQGPEFLTYFQNEAQLEKSRLLSDRFSAERPKGSFSTLEIQRTEQGDSAMYLCASSGTSTDTQYFGPGTRLTVL.

The chain uses TRBV12-1 and TRBJ1-1; the table names TRBD1, a call not compared with the DNA. TRBV12-1 is a documented pseudogene. The CDR3 runs to 13 residues. The CDR3 DNA reads TGTGCCAGCAGCTTTGGGCTGAACACTGAAGCTTTCTTT. This encodes CASSFGLNTEAFF.

The chain has TRBV5-8 and TRBJ2-2; D uncertain. The CDR3 length is 14 residues. Per the germline V gene, CDR1 is SGHTS and CDR2 is YDEGEE. Trimming shortened V by 0 bases and J by 4 bases, and 7 bases separated the two germline ends. The CDR3 DNA reads as TGTGCCAGCAGCTTGGCCGGGTCCACCGGGGAGCTGTTTTTT. Its translation is CASSLAGSTGELFF.

The chain carries TRBV2 and TRBJ1-2; unclear D gene. Germline values: CDR1 SNHLY, CDR2 FYNNEI. The CDR3 extends over 16 amino acids. V dropped 4 bases and J dropped 4 bases, with 19 bases sitting between them. This CDR3 reads CASSVLTNSASYGYTF. CDR3 DNA: TGTGCCAGCAGTGTTCTCACCAACTCAGCGAGCTATGGCTACACCTTC.

V is TRBV6-5 and J is TRBJ1-2; no clear D gene. Germline assignment: CDR1 MNHEY and CDR2 SVGAGI. This CDR3 comprises 12 residues. Trimming took 5 bases from V and 5 from J, leaving 9 bases between them. The CDR3 sequence is CASSTLGYGYTF. The CDR3 DNA is TGTGCCAGCAGTACCTTAGGATATGGCTACACCTTC.

The chain couples TRBV9 to TRBJ2-1, with D possibly matching TRBD2 (6 bases). The ends were cut back, 2 bases at V and 7 bases at J, with 16 bases in the middle. CDR1 SGDLS and CDR2 YYNGEE come from the germline V gene. The CDR3 has 15 amino acids. CDR3 coding DNA: TGTGCCAGCAGCGTCGACTGGGCGGGGTGGAATGAGCAGTTCTTC. Protein: CASSVDWAGWNEQFF.

V gene TRBV12-3 or TRBV12-4 combines with J gene TRBJ1-5, with D perhaps matching TRBD1 (5 bases). The CDR3 contains 13 residues. V lost 3 bases to trimming and J lost 6 bases, with 9 bases between them. The CDR3 nucleotides are TGTGCCAGCAGTTTCGGGCAGGGTCAGCCCCAGCATTTT. Translating it yields CASSFGQGQPQHF.